A single sample gave rise to the 30 T cell receptor beta chains below, sequenced in a study of PD-1 blockade in classical Hodgkin lymphoma. The assay was immunoSEQ multiplex PCR, and TCRdb's table has in-frame clones only and misses some. The profile covers some 64,000 clones, with 75% to 90% appearing a single time and approximately 15% taken by the ten largest. Every patient relapsed after autologous stem cell transplantation, and brentuximab vedotin exposure varied. Sequencing used peripheral blood mononuclear cells (PBMCs), obtained at baseline. The receptor source for this set is a human donor with classical Hodgkin lymphoma.

This clone was recorded once. The chain recombines TRBV6-6 with TRBJ2-5; D call uncertain. Trimming removed 4 bases from V and 1 base from J, with 1 base in between. The CDR3 has 11 residues. The germline gives CDR1 MNHNY, CDR2 SVGAGI (reference sequence). DNA of the CDR3: TGTGCCAGCAGTTTCCAAGAGACCCAGTACTTC. It yields the protein CASSFQETQYF.

This clone has only a few counts. The chain is built from TRBV10-3 and TRBJ1-6; D not certain. Trimming pared 3 bases from V and 7 bases from J, leaving 10 bases between. In germline, CDR1 is ENHRY, CDR2 SYGVKD. The CDR3 runs to 14 residues. The CDR3 loop reads CAISDSRSNSPLHF. CDR3 nucleotides: TGTGCCATCAGTGACTCTCGCAGCAATTCACCCCTCCACTTT.

The chain is built from TRBV9 and TRBJ1-3; D not certain. The CDR3 extends over 14 amino acids. CDR1 and CDR2 (germline): SGDLS, YYNGEE. Trimming cost V 2 bases and J 2 bases, with 8 bases left between them. This CDR3 is CASSVAGPGNTIYF. The CDR3 DNA is TGTGCCAGCAGCGTGGCCGGGCCTGGAAACACCATATATTTT. Full variable domain (rest looked up from reference TRBV9 and TRBJ1-3): DSGVTQTPKHLITATGQRVTLRCSPRSGDLSVYWYQQSLDQGLQFLIQYYNGEERAKGNILERFSAQQFPDLHSELNLSSLELGDSALYFCASSVAGPGNTIYFGEGSWLTVV.

The CDR3 reads CASSLVQGESPFF. The CDR3 nucleotides are TGCGCCAGCAGCTTAGTACAGGGTGAGTCCCCTTTCTTT. V and J are TRBV5-1 and TRBJ1-1; weak D call: TRBD1 (6 bases). The germline CDR1 and CDR2 sequences are SGHRS and YFSETQ. The CDR3 runs to 13 residues. Trimming cost V 2 bases and J 12 bases, with 17 bases left between them.

The V gene is TRBV10-1, the J gene TRBJ2-5; 8 bases are shared with TRBD2. CDR3 length: 19 amino acids. Germline V gives CDR1 WNHNN, CDR2 SYGVQD (reference sequence). V trimming: 0 bases; J trimming: 1 base; junction bases outside the gene matches: 13. The CDR3 spells CASSESGAGALSPQETQYF. The CDR3 nucleotides are TGCGCCAGCAGTGAGTCGGGAGCGGGGGCCCTTTCCCCCCAAGAGACCCAGTACTTC.

The V gene is TRBV11-2, the J gene TRBJ1-3, with D possibly being TRBD1 (5 bases). Trimming stripped 2 bases from V and 8 bases from J, with 10 bases between. The CDR3 has 13 amino acids. Per germline, CDR1 SGHAT and CDR2 FQNNGV. The DNA for the CDR3 is TGTGCCAGCAGCTTAAGCGGGACCCACACCATATATTTT. Amino acids: CASSLSGTHTIYF.

The V and J genes are TRBV27 and TRBJ2-1; D uncertain. The V gene's germline CDR1 is MNHEY and CDR2 SMNVEV (reference sequence). V lost 6 bases and J lost 4, with 19 bases in between. The CDR3 sequence is 16 residues long. The CDR3 DNA sequence: TGTGCCAGCAGATGGGATCAAGACGGAATTTACAATGAGCAGTTCTTC. Residues: CASRWDQDGIYNEQFF.

Written as DNA, the CDR3 is TGTGCCAGCAGACAGGAAGGACAGCTGAACACTGAAGCTTTCTTT. Amino acid sequence: CASRQEGQLNTEAFF. V is TRBV6-4 and J is TRBJ1-1; TRBD1 is a possible D gene (6 bases). The CDR3 has 15 residues. The V end was cut by 6 bases, the J end by 0 bases, with 14 bases between. CDR1 MRHNA and CDR2 SNTAGT come from the germline V gene.

The genes are TRBV7-9 and TRBJ2-1, with a weak D call TRBD1 (6 bases). CDR1 and CDR2 (germline): SEHNR, FQNEAQ (reference sequence). The CDR3 runs to 12 residues. Deletions cut 6 bases from V and 4 bases from J, with 7 bases between. The CDR3 DNA follows: TGTGCCAGCAGGGGGGCGTACAATGAGCAGTTCTTC. It yields the protein CASRGAYNEQFF.

This clone was counted a single time. The CDR3 DNA reads as TGTGCCAGCTCACCGTCGGGAGAGACCCAGTACTTC. Encoded protein: CASSPSGETQYF. The chain has TRBV18 and TRBJ2-5; D is unresolved. This CDR3 has 12 amino acids. Germline V gene sequence: CDR1 KGHSH, CDR2 LQKENI. The germline V and J ends were trimmed by 3 bases and 4 bases, with 6 bases remaining between them.

The V and J genes are TRBV11-2 and TRBJ1-3; D ambiguous. The CDR3 has 15 residues. Trimming cost V 5 bases and J 0 bases, with 11 bases left between them. In germline, CDR1 is SGHAT, CDR2 FQNNGV. The CDR3 sequence is CASSQGWSSGNTIYF. CDR3 sequence (DNA): TGTGCCAGCAGCCAAGGATGGAGCTCTGGAAACACCATATATTTT. Based on the CDR3 plus reference TRBV11-2 and TRBJ1-3, the full variable domain is EAGVAQSPRYKIIEKRQSVAFWCNPISGHATLYWYQQILGQGPKLLIQFQNNGVVDDSQLPKDRFSAERLKGVDSTLKIQPAKLEDSAVYLCASSQGWSSGNTIYFGEGSWLTVV.

The V call is TRBV7-6, the J call TRBJ2-2; no firm D call. Germline CDR1 and CDR2: SGHVS and FNYEAQ. The V gene lost 8 bases and the J gene lost 6 bases, with 13 bases spanning the gap. The CDR3 contains 13 residues. The CDR3 DNA sequence: TGTGCCAGCCGAGATCGATCCGCCGGGGAGCTGTTTTTT. Encoded protein: CASRDRSAGELFF. The full variable domain, in which reference TRBV7-6 and TRBJ2-2 provide the parts outside the CDR3, is GAGVSQSPRYKVTKRGQDVALRCDPISGHVSLYWYRQALGQGPEFLTYFNYEAQQDKSGLPNDRFSAERPEGSISTLTIQRTEQRDSAMYRCASRDRSAGELFFGEGSRLTVL.

The rearrangement uses TRBV19 and TRBJ1-2, with a possible D match to TRBD1 (5 bases). Trimming took 7 bases from V and 6 from J, leaving 21 bases between them. CDR1 is LNHDA, CDR2 SQIVND, per germline (reference sequence). The CDR3 spans 15 residues. The DNA for the CDR3 is TGTGCCAGTACTACGTTGGGGGATATTGGCAATGGCTACACCTTC. Its translation is CASTTLGDIGNGYTF.

J is TRBJ2-1 and V is TRBV6-5, with 7 bases matching TRBD1. The CDR3 is 14 residues long. V gave up 4 bases and J gave up 8 bases; unmatched junction bases: 8. The germline gives CDR1 MNHEY, CDR2 SVGAGI. The CDR3 nucleotides are TGTGCCAGCAGTTTCCACCCTGGGACAGATGAGCAGTTCTTC. This gives the protein CASSFHPGTDEQFF.

In this sample, this clone turned up once. This chain links TRBV5-8 with TRBJ2-3; unclear D gene. The germline V gene has CDR1 SGHTS and CDR2 YDEGEE. The CDR3 contains 12 residues. V was shortened by 6 bases and J by 2 bases, with 7 bases between the two germline ends. This CDR3 is CASNRYTDTQYF. For the CDR3, the DNA is TGTGCCAGCAATCGGTACACAGATACGCAGTATTTT.

The genes are TRBV4-2 and TRBJ1-2; D is uncertain. V lost 7 bases, J lost 4 bases, and 16 bases lay in between. The CDR3 totals 14 residues. The germline CDR1 and CDR2 sequences are LGHNA and YNFKEQ. CDR3 sequence: CASKPQLSSYGYTF. The CDR3 coding sequence is TGTGCCAGCAAGCCACAGCTGAGTTCCTATGGCTACACCTTC.

For the CDR3, the DNA is TGTGCCAGCAGCGTATCTTCTCGAGGGTCCGAGCAGTACTTC. Translated, it gives CASSVSSRGSEQYF. The V and J genes are TRBV9 and TRBJ2-5; D is perhaps TRBD2 (5 bases). The J call may be in error: the DNA end matches TRBJ2-7 better. Germline CDR1 reads SGDLS; CDR2 reads YYNGEE. The CDR3 length is 14 residues.

The chain joins TRBV25-1 to TRBJ2-3; TRBD2 matches at 9 bases. V lost 2 bases, J lost 6 bases, and 6 bases stayed unmatched. CDR1 and CDR2 from the germline V gene are MGHDK and SYGVNS. The CDR3 has 15 amino acids. The CDR3 DNA reads TGTGCCAGCAGTGAAGGCGCGGGGGGGCGGGATACGCAGTATTTT. As protein: CASSEGAGGRDTQYF.

The chain uses TRBV5-3 and TRBJ1-3; possibly TRBD1 for D (5 bases). TRBV5-3 is filed as an ORF, its function uncertain. Trimming removed 2 bases at V and 9 bases at J, with 21 bases between. The CDR3 loop spans 16 amino acids. CDR3 amino acids: CARSLGVTEPAFTIYF. The CDR3 bases are TGTGCCAGAAGCTTAGGGGTTACAGAGCCGGCTTTCACCATATATTTT.

This chain uses TRBV11-2 with TRBJ2-7, with a tentative D call TRBD2 (7 bases). Germline CDR1 reads SGHAT; CDR2 reads FQNNGV. Trimming took off 5 bases at V and 0 bases at J, with 17 bases between the two ends. This CDR3 spans 16 amino acids. The CDR3 region is CASSPLRGPGSYEQYF. CDR3 bases: TGTGCCAGCAGCCCGCTGCGGGGGCCGGGCTCCTACGAGCAGTACTTC.

The chain has TRBV19 and TRBJ1-2; no firm D call. This CDR3 has 14 residues. The V gene lost 3 bases and the J gene lost 6 bases, with 14 bases spanning the gap. The germline V gene encodes CDR1 LNHDA and CDR2 SQIVND (reference sequence). This CDR3 reads CASSIEVTANGYTF. The CDR3 DNA is TGTGCCAGTAGTATTGAGGTCACGGCAAATGGCTACACCTTC.

The V and J genes are TRBV10-1 and TRBJ1-2, with no clear D. Germline V lookup: CDR1 WNHNN, CDR2 SYGVQD (reference sequence). CDR3 size: 15 residues. V lost 0 bases, J lost 6 bases, and 14 bases lay in between. The CDR3 is CASSESRAPGDGYTF. The CDR3 DNA sequence: TGCGCCAGCAGTGAGTCGAGGGCCCCCGGGGATGGCTACACCTTC.

The chain joins TRBV6-6 to TRBJ1-2; D ambiguous. Germline CDR1 and CDR2: MNHNY and SVGAGI (reference sequence). V was trimmed by 6 bases and J by 7 bases, leaving 9 bases between them. This CDR3 region has 11 residues. The CDR3, as DNA: TGTGCCAGCAGCCAACCGCCTGGCTACACCTTC. Its protein product is CASSQPPGYTF.

This CDR3 reads CASSQFLAGKNSYEQYF. Written as DNA, the CDR3 is TGCGCCAGCAGCCAATTCCTAGCGGGGAAAAACTCCTACGAGCAGTACTTC. The V and J genes are TRBV4-1 and TRBJ2-7, with TRBD2 matching over 9 bases. The CDR3 has 17 amino acids. J was trimmed by 0 bases and V by 2 bases; bases with no gene match: 8. Germline lookup yields CDR1 MGHRA and CDR2 YSYEKL.

This clone was detected a few times. J is TRBJ1-6 and V is TRBV2; the D gene is possibly TRBD1 (6 bases). CDR1 SNHLY and CDR2 FYNNEI come from the germline V gene. V lost 3 bases and J lost 9, with 15 bases in between. This CDR3 has 15 residues. The DNA for the CDR3 is TGTGCCAGCAGTGATCGGGGGGCAAGAGGTTCACCCCTCCACTTT. Translation gives CASSDRGARGSPLHF. The entire variable domain, with the rest obtained from reference TRBV2 and TRBJ1-6, is as follows: EPEVTQTPSHQVTQMGQEVILRCVPISNHLYFYWYRQILGQKVEFLVSFYNNEISEKSEIFDDQFSVERPDGSNFTLKIRSTKLEDSAMYFCASSDRGARGSPLHFGNGTRLTVT.

This sequence joins TRBV19 and TRBJ2-5; possibly TRBD2 for D (6 bases). V was clipped by 0 bases and J by 1 base, with 9 bases between them. The CDR3 has 15 amino acids. Per the germline V gene, CDR1 is LNHDA and CDR2 is SQIVND (reference sequence). This CDR3 is CASSIEEGSQETQYF. The CDR3 DNA is TGTGCCAGTAGTATAGAGGAGGGGAGCCAAGAGACCCAGTACTTC.

CDR3 in DNA: TGTGCCAGCTCACCGAGGGGGCAGGAAAAACTGTTTTTT. Its translation is CASSPRGQEKLFF. The chain uses TRBV18 and TRBJ1-4, with 7 nucleotides matching TRBD1. The CDR3 has 13 residues. Germline-derived CDR1 and CDR2 are KGHSH and LQKENI. The junction had 3 bases not matched to a gene; V was cut back by 3 bases and J by 8 bases.

This chain links TRBV2 with TRBJ2-5, with 8 bases fitting TRBD1. This CDR3 comprises 12 residues. V lost 8 bases and J lost 5; bases outside the gene matches: 4. Germline values: CDR1 SNHLY, CDR2 FYNNEI. CDR3 in DNA: TGTGCCAGCCGACAGGGGCGGGAGACCCAGTACTTC. Translation: CASRQGRETQYF.

The chain links TRBV5-4 to TRBJ2-3, with no clear D. Per germline, CDR1 SGHNT and CDR2 YYREEE (reference sequence). The CDR3 runs to 15 residues. The V end lost 4 bases, the J end lost 1 base, and 13 bases lay between the germline ends. This chain's CDR3 is CASSLEASRTDTQYF. The CDR3 bases are TGTGCCAGCAGCCTTGAAGCAAGTCGCACAGATACGCAGTATTTT.

The rearrangement uses TRBV7-6 and TRBJ1-3; no clear D gene. V was trimmed by 6 bases and J by 0 bases, leaving 12 bases between them. Germline V gene lookup returns CDR1 SGHVS and CDR2 FNYEAQ. The CDR3 sequence is 15 residues long. The CDR3 DNA reads TGTGCCAGCAGTGCTACACGGGACTCTGGAAACACCATATATTTT. It encodes CASSATRDSGNTIYF.